This is a list of T cell receptor beta chains from one sample in a study of blood T cell repertoires in COVID-19. Generated by immunoSEQ multiplex PCR, the TCRdb table keeps only in-frame clones and is missing some. This table has under 250,000 clones, 85% to 90% appearing once. The sample consisted of peripheral blood. These receptors originate from a man aged 25-45 years with COVID-19, enrolled during active disease. Each CDR3 is given with its conserved first and last residue. The order of the fields is V gene, J gene, CDR3 protein.

v_call: TRBV5-4; j_call: TRBJ2-1; cdr3_aa: CASSYGGQGNEQFF
v_call: TRBV4-3; j_call: TRBJ1-1; cdr3_aa: CASSQVGGRALNTEAFF
v_call: TRBV19; j_call: TRBJ2-1; cdr3_aa: CASSIGGLYNEQFF
v_call: TRBV7-3; j_call: TRBJ2-3; cdr3_aa: CASSLGWGGMYF
v_call: TRBV4-3; j_call: TRBJ1-6; cdr3_aa: CASSQVMDRPYSPLHF
v_call: TRBV4-3; j_call: TRBJ1-1; cdr3_aa: CASSLDRGVLNTEAFF
v_call: TRBV13; j_call: TRBJ1-4; cdr3_aa: CASSLGRGGEKLFF
v_call: TRBV30; j_call: TRBJ1-2; cdr3_aa: CAWSLGLGSGGYTF
v_call: TRBV18; j_call: TRBJ1-2; cdr3_aa: CASSPSQGWHYGYTF
v_call: TRBV28; j_call: TRBJ1-4; cdr3_aa: CASGGYNEKLFF